These T cell receptor beta chains were read from a single sample in a study of CD8 T cells in ankylosing spondylitis. TCRdb re-called the 5' RACE reads through MiXCR, storing one row per CDR3 protein. The sample contains 150,000 to 200,000 distinct CDR3 sequences, 18% of which appear only once. Input material: blood, either unsorted or a sorted T cell fraction (not recorded which). These receptors all come from a male donor under 30 with ankylosing spondylitis or in good health (not recorded which). Both conserved end residues are part of each CDR3.

length	J	V	CDR3
15	TRBJ2-3	TRBV10-3	CAISVGRGPADTQYF
18	TRBJ2-1	TRBV4-1	CASSQDPLTSGSSNEQFF
15	TRBJ2-1	TRBV6-5	CASTRSGRPYNEQFF
15	TRBJ1-3	TRBV6-6	CASNTPGPSGNTIYF
14	TRBJ2-5	TRBV10-3	CAISESTSGETQYF
13	TRBJ1-4	TRBV7-9	CASSLPPNEKLFF
15	TRBJ2-7	TRBV28	CASKILAGETYEQYF
15	TRBJ2-1	TRBV12-3/TRBV12-4	CASSLTGVLYNEQFF
14	TRBJ2-2	TRBV6-2/TRBV6-3	CASSYSTPTGELFF
13	TRBJ2-1	TRBV29-1	CGCRSPSYNEQFF
15	TRBJ1-5	TRBV20-1	CSGIPGQQSNQPQHF
14	TRBJ2-5	TRBV7-3	CASSPTGALETQYF
14	TRBJ2-1	TRBV29-1	CSVEGGAAYNEQFF
12	TRBJ2-3	TRBV29-1	CSVEVGPDTQYF
15	TRBJ2-7	TRBV7-9	CASSFGQAPPYEQYF
16	TRBJ2-1	TRBV7-2	CASSLFRLAGGPEQFF
12	TRBJ2-7	TRBV29-1	CSVALEPYEQYF
15	TRBJ2-2	TRBV20-1	CSGFWSAGAGGELFF
14	TRBJ1-1	TRBV6-1	CASSEWGPDTEAFF
14	TRBJ2-3	TRBV5-1	CASSLGLGTDTQYF
16	TRBJ2-3	TRBV7-9	CASSSLYRESTDTQYF
15	TRBJ1-3	TRBV3-1	CASSPVTGSGNTIYF
13	TRBJ1-6	TRBV7-2	CASSLRTVNLLHF
13	TRBJ1-5	TRBV20-1	CSASSGEHQPQHF
15	TRBJ2-7	TRBV6-6	CASSYRGAPPGEQYF
13	TRBJ1-1	TRBV5-1	CTSSLGKGSQAFF
13	TRBJ2-3	TRBV12-3/TRBV12-4	CASRTGTATTQYF
14	TRBJ2-1	TRBV10-1	CASRPGLANNEQFF
16	TRBJ2-1	TRBV18	CASSPSTGTSGRAKFF
14	TRBJ1-2	TRBV28	CASRAGTGPSGYTF
19	TRBJ2-3	TRBV28	CASPPPGLAEGRGTDTQYF
13	TRBJ2-5	TRBV12-3/TRBV12-4	CASSPSDQETQYF
17	TRBJ2-5	TRBV6-6	CASSFPRLAGEEETQYF
15	TRBJ1-2	TRBV10-3	CAISESIGRPYGYTF
16	TRBJ2-1	TRBV6-2/TRBV6-3	CASRTSGTPSYNEQFF